The 25 T cell receptor beta chains in this list originate from one sample, sequenced in a study of T-cell memory formation after mild COVID-19. TCRdb called the 5' RACE reads again in MiXCR, with one record for every CDR3 protein. The data show 450,000 to 650,000 distinct CDR3 sequences, roughly 17% seen once. Sequenced sample: PBMCs or a T cell subset sorted from them (not recorded which). The receptors were gathered from an adult woman who had mild COVID-19 (a few samples of this study predate the infection). Cell type and time point are not known.

This rearrangement joins TRBV12-3 or TRBV12-4 to TRBJ1-2; 10 bases fit TRBD1. Trimming cost V 5 bases and J 8 bases; bases outside gene matches: 5. The CDR3 is 13 residues long. The CDR3 loop is CASSPRQGAGYTF. Written as DNA, the CDR3 is TGTGCCAGCAGTCCCCGACAGGGGGCCGGCTACACCTTC.

The chain carries TRBV14 and TRBJ2-3; 9 bases match TRBD2. The length of the CDR3 is 20 residues. Germline V gene data show CDR1 as SGHDN and CDR2 as FVKESK. Trimming took 4 bases from V and 0 from J; bases not matched to a gene: 17. The CDR3 region is CASSRKLAGLFQSSTDTQYF. For the CDR3, the DNA is TGTGCCAGCAGCCGGAAACTAGCGGGTTTGTTTCAATCCAGCACAGATACGCAGTATTTT. The full variable domain, with the rest looked up from reference TRBV14 and TRBJ2-3, is EAGVTQFPSHSVIEKGQTVTLRCDPISGHDNLYWYRRVMGKEIKFLLHFVKESKQDESGMPNNRFLAERTGGTYSTLKVQPAELEDSGVYFCASSRKLAGLFQSSTDTQYFGPGTRLTVL.

This clonotype was counted a few times. The junction and the germline gene differ at one end; a read error may be behind it. The rearrangement links TRBV7-7 to TRBJ2-2, with D perhaps TRBD1 or TRBD2 (8 bases each). The CDR3 totals 17 residues. Looked up from germline, CDR1 is SSHAT and CDR2 is FNYEAQ (reference sequence). CDR3 DNA sequence: TGTGCTAGCAGCTTAGCGGGGACAGGCTCGAACACCGGGGAGCTGTTTTTT. It specifies CASSLAGTGSNTGELFF.

There are a few counts of this clonotype. V usage is TRBV4-1 and J usage is TRBJ1-2; 8 positions match TRBD1. After removal of 3 bases from V and 1 base from J, the junction contained 4 bases not matched to a gene. This CDR3 region has 15 residues. Per germline, CDR1 MGHRA and CDR2 YSYEKL. CDR3 bases: TGCGCCAGCAGCCAGACAGGGGCCCTTAACTATGGCTACACCTTC. Translating it yields CASSQTGALNYGYTF.

This clonotype has just a few counts. The chain has TRBV11-2 and TRBJ2-5, with TRBD2 identical over 10 bases. Trimming removed 1 base from V and 7 bases from J; junction bases left unmatched: 12. Germline V CDR1 and CDR2: SGHAT, FQNNGV. CDR3 length: 17 residues. CDR3 sequence (DNA): TGTGCCAGCAGCTTAGGATTAGCGGGGGGTCCGACAAGGACCCAGTACTTC. This sequence encodes CASSLGLAGGPTRTQYF.

The V call is TRBV12-3 or TRBV12-4, the J call TRBJ1-1; no clear D gene. Trimming took 3 bases from V and 1 from J, leaving 9 bases between them. The CDR3 has 14 residues. The CDR3 DNA reads as TGTGCCAGCAGTTTCTTAGTGCAGAACACTGAAGCTTTCTTT. It encodes CASSFLVQNTEAFF.

The chain is built from TRBV7-9 and TRBJ2-7; D not certain. The CDR3 spans 13 residues. Trimming took off 5 bases at V and 2 bases at J, with 10 bases between the two ends. Germline lookup yields CDR1 SEHNR and CDR2 FQNEAQ (reference sequence). The CDR3 nucleotides read TGTGCCAGCAGCGCCTCGGTTACCTACGAGCAGTACTTC. Translating it yields CASSASVTYEQYF.

The table lists this clonotype with a few counts. V and J are TRBV11-2 and TRBJ2-3, with D hard to call. The CDR3 length is 15 residues. Germline assignment: CDR1 SGHAT and CDR2 FQNNGV. V shed 2 bases and J shed 4 bases, with 13 bases lying between them. CDR3 coding DNA: TGTGCCAGCAGCTTAAGAGTTGGCCCCCCAGATACGCAGTATTTT. Amino acid sequence: CASSLRVGPPDTQYF.

This clonotype was counted only a few times. The rearrangement links TRBV7-3 to TRBJ1-2; TRBD1 might be the D (5 bases). V shed 5 bases and J shed 8 bases, with 15 bases lying between them. The germline V gene has CDR1 SGHTA and CDR2 FQGTGA. The CDR3 is 13 amino acids. The CDR3 spells CASSPLGDGGYTF. In nucleotides, the CDR3 is TGTGCCAGCAGCCCGTTAGGGGATGGCGGCTACACCTTC.

This clonotype was seen at least ten times. V is TRBV11-2 and J is TRBJ2-7, with 12 bases identical to TRBD2. Germline loops: CDR1 SGHAT, CDR2 FQNNGV. The V segment lost 2 bases and the J segment 2 bases; nucleotides outside the gene matches: 4. The CDR3 is 16 amino acids. The DNA for the CDR3 is TGTGCCAGCAGCTTACCGGGACTAGCGGGTACCTACGAGCAGTACTTC. This translates into CASSLPGLAGTYEQYF. Combining the CDR3 with reference TRBV11-2 and TRBJ2-7 gives the whole variable domain EAGVAQSPRYKIIEKRQSVAFWCNPISGHATLYWYQQILGQGPKLLIQFQNNGVVDDSQLPKDRFSAERLKGVDSTLKIQPAKLEDSAVYLCASSLPGLAGTYEQYFGPGTRLTVT.

The V and J genes are TRBV24-1 and TRBJ2-7, with TRBD1 as a possible D gene (5 bases). The CDR3 has 14 residues. Germline loops: CDR1 KGHDR, CDR2 SFDVKD. The V and J ends lost 5 bases and 5 bases respectively, with 15 bases between them. In nucleotides, the CDR3 is TGTGCCACCAGTGGAGGTGGGGCAGGCCACGAGCAGTACTTC. Its translation: CATSGGGAGHEQYF.

In its sample, this clonotype was seen many times. The V and J genes are TRBV24-1 and TRBJ2-3; maybe TRBD1 (5 bases). The germline gives CDR1 KGHDR, CDR2 SFDVKD. Trimming cost V 6 bases and J 2 bases, with 17 bases left between them. The CDR3 has 16 amino acids. CDR3 bases: TGTGCCACCAGTAGGGGCAGCAACAGCCTCACAGATACGCAGTATTTT. Protein sequence: CATSRGSNSLTDTQYF.

This clonotype was observed a few times. The genes are TRBV21-1 and TRBJ2-3; the table's TRBD1 call for D was not verified on the DNA. TRBV21-1 is annotated as a pseudogene. The CDR3 length is 18 residues. This CDR3 is CASSIRSPRRWHTDTQYF. CDR3 bases: TGTGCCAGCAGCATAAGATCGCCCCGAAGGTGGCACACAGATACGCAGTATTTT.

This clonotype was seen more than once but under ten times. The rearrangement uses TRBV9 and TRBJ1-4, with D possibly TRBD1 on 5 matching bases. The CDR3 has 17 amino acids. Germline values: CDR1 SGDLS, CDR2 YYNGEE. V shed 3 bases and J shed 7 bases, with 22 bases lying between them. The DNA of the CDR3 is TGTGCCAGCAGCGCCCAAGCGGGATGGGGTCAGGGTGAAAAACTGTTTTTT. This sequence encodes CASSAQAGWGQGEKLFF.

This clonotype came up a few times. The chain couples TRBV4-3 to TRBJ1-6; TRBD1 is a possible D gene (5 bases). Germline CDR1 and CDR2: LGHNA and YSLEER. The V gene lost 0 bases and the J gene lost 0 bases, with 15 bases spanning the gap. The CDR3 is 19 amino acids. CDR3 region: CASSQDQIRGYSYNSPLHF. CDR3 bases: TGCGCCAGCAGCCAAGATCAAATAAGGGGTTACTCCTATAATTCACCCCTCCACTTT.

V gene TRBV30 combines with J gene TRBJ2-1; 7 nucleotides align to TRBD2. Germline V gene data show CDR1 as GTSNPN and CDR2 as SVGIG (reference sequence). This CDR3 region has 17 residues. The ends lost 3 bases at V and 1 base at J; junction bases unmatched: 12. CDR3 nucleotides: TGTGCCTGGAGGTCGGGGGAGGGCCACAAGTCCTACAATGAGCAGTTCTTC. Its protein product is CAWRSGEGHKSYNEQFF. Full variable domain (missing parts from reference TRBV30 and TRBJ2-1): SQTIHQWPATLVQPVGSPLSLECTVEGTSNPNLYWYRQAAGRGLQLLFYSVGIGQISSEVPQNLSASRPQDRQFILSSKKLLLSDSGFYLCAWRSGEGHKSYNEQFFGPGTRLTVL.

This rearrangement joins TRBV28 to TRBJ2-1, with TRBD1 matching 7 bases. The CDR3 loop spans 13 amino acids. Germline loops: CDR1 MDHEN, CDR2 SYDVKM. With 6 bases clipped from V and 4 bases from J, the junction kept 3 bases outside the gene matches. In nucleotides, the CDR3 is TGTGCCAGCAGGGGACAGAAGTACAATGAGCAGTTCTTC. It codes for CASRGQKYNEQFF.

The chain couples TRBV12-3 or TRBV12-4 to TRBJ2-5, with TRBD1 matching 8 bases. Trimming took 6 bases from V and 6 from J; bases not matched to a gene: 6. The CDR3 consists of 13 residues. The chain's CDR3 is CASRTGEGKTQYF. In DNA, the CDR3 is TGTGCCAGCAGGACAGGGGAAGGGAAGACCCAGTACTTC.

This sequence joins TRBV4-1 and TRBJ2-5, with no clear D. Germline V lookup: CDR1 MGHRA, CDR2 YSYEKL. Trimming removed 1 base from V and 5 bases from J, with 11 bases in between. The CDR3 length is 14 residues. The CDR3 here is CASSQVTAGETQYF. The CDR3 bases are TGCGCCAGCAGCCAAGTCACCGCCGGGGAGACCCAGTACTTC.

This clonotype was seen a few times. The V and J genes are TRBV6-5 and TRBJ2-2, with TRBD2 identical over 14 bases. The CDR3 consists of 19 residues. J lost 5 bases, V lost 0 bases, and 8 bases had no gene match. The germline gives CDR1 MNHEY, CDR2 SVGAGI. The CDR3 protein is CASSYSRLAGGPSTGELFF. CDR3 bases: TGTGCCAGCAGTTACTCTCGACTAGCGGGAGGGCCGTCGACCGGGGAGCTGTTTTTT.

This chain joins TRBV29-1 and TRBJ1-4; no clear D. The germline V and J ends were trimmed by 7 bases and 7 bases, with 16 bases remaining between them. The CDR3 runs 13 residues. In germline, CDR1 is SQVTM, CDR2 ANQGSEA. The CDR3 DNA is TGCAGCGCAAGATACAGCACGGGTGAAAAACTGTTTTTT. This translates into CSARYSTGEKLFF. Using reference TRBV29-1 and TRBJ1-4 for the parts outside the CDR3, the full variable domain is SAVISQKPSRDICQRGTSLTIQCQVDSQVTMMFWYRQQPGQSLTLIATANQGSEATYESGFVIDKFPISRPNLTFSTLTVSNMSPEDSSIYLCSARYSTGEKLFFGSGTQLSVL.

This clonotype was seen only a few times. V gene TRBV29-1 combines with J gene TRBJ2-5; D might be TRBD1 (5 bases). Germline V gives CDR1 SQVTM, CDR2 ANQGSEA. This CDR3 has 11 residues. In DNA form, the CDR3 reads TGCATGTGGGGCGGCGGAGAGACCCAGTACTTC. Translating gives CMWGGGETQYF.

The J gene is TRBJ2-7, the V gene TRBV12-3 or TRBV12-4; 13 nucleotides align to TRBD2. Trimming removed 7 bases from V and 6 bases from J; junction bases left unmatched: 6. The CDR3 is 14 amino acids. CDR3 DNA: TGTGCCAGCAAAACCGGGACTAGCGGGGTCGAGCAGTACTTC. This codes for CASKTGTSGVEQYF.

The sample holds a few counts of this clonotype. The chain joins TRBV1 to TRBJ2-7; the table calls TRBD2, which could not be checked here. TRBV1 is labeled a pseudogene. The CDR3 sequence is 16 residues long. CDR3 nucleotide sequence: TGCACCAGCAACCTACGGGAGCGGGAGAACTCCTACGAGCAGTACTTC. Protein product: CTSNLRERENSYEQYF.

The rearrangement uses TRBV12-5 and TRBJ2-7; 8 bases map to TRBD1. Trimming at V came to 5 bases and at J to 6 bases, leaving 6 bases not matched to a gene. The germline V gene encodes CDR1 LGHNT and CDR2 FRNRAP. The CDR3 length is 13 residues. The CDR3 spells CASGATTGVEQYF. In nucleotides, the CDR3 is TGTGCTAGTGGTGCCACGACAGGGGTCGAGCAGTACTTC.